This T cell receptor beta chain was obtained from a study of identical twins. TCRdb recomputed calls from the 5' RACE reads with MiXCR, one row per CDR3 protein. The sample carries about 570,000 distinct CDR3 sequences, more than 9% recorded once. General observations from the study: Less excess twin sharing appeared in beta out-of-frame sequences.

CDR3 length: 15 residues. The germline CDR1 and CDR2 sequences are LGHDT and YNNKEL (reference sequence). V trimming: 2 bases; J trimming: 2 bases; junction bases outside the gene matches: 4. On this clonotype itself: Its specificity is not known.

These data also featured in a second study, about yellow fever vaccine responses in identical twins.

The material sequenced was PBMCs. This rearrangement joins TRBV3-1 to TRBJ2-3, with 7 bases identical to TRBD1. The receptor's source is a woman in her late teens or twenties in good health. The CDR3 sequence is CASSQLDRVTDTQYF. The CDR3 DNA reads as TGTGCCAGCAGCCAACTCGACAGGGTCACAGATACGCAGTATTTT.